The 3 T cell receptor beta chains below all came from one sample that was sequenced in a study of blood T cells in healthy people across ages. Using a J-beta primer mix together with a sample-barcoded 5' primer, a second PCR was run for roughly 6 to 11 cycles. Via MiXCR, TCRdb re-called the 5' RACE reads, giving one row per CDR3 protein. The table lists some 940,000 distinct CDR3 sequences, 25% to 30% of them singletons. A further study also used this sample, focusing on T cells of mothers and their children.

Sample: blood. These receptors came from a middle-aged woman in good health.

In the case of this clonotype: A much larger clone differs from this one at a single base, so this may be a read error. The gene calls are TRBV7-2 and TRBJ1-2; no reliable D call. CDR1 SGHTA and CDR2 FQGNSA come from the germline V gene. The CDR3 loop spans 13 amino acids. V was shortened by 4 bases and J by 12 bases, with 18 bases between the two germline ends. The CDR3 spells CASSWTDYTGHTF. CDR3 coding DNA: TGTGCCAGCAGCTGGACGGACTATACCGGCCACACCTTC.

This clonotype was recorded at least ten times. The CDR3 DNA sequence: TGTGCCTCAGCGGCGGGTCCGTCTCCGAAGCAGTACTTC. It specifies CASAAGPSPKQYF. The rearrangement joins TRBV28 to TRBJ2-7; perhaps TRBD2 as D (5 bases). Germline V lookup: CDR1 MDHEN, CDR2 SYDVKM. Trimming left V 11 bases short and J 8 bases short, with 22 bases between. The CDR3 has 13 amino acids.

The genes are TRBV5-8 and TRBJ1-5; D unresolved. The germline CDR1 and CDR2 sequences are SGHTS and YDEGEE. V lost 0 bases, J lost 3 bases, and 13 bases lay in between. The CDR3 extends over 16 amino acids. The CDR3 region is CASSLGSGTSNQPQHF. DNA of the CDR3: TGTGCCAGCAGCTTGGGAAGTGGAACCTCCAATCAGCCCCAGCATTTT.